A selection of T cell receptor beta chains follows, all from one sample in a study of regulatory T cells in long-lasting Graves disease. TCRdb ran MiXCR on the multiplex PCR reads and lists one entry per CDR3 protein. The data show about 530,000 distinct CDR3 sequences, with 15% to 20% seen just once and 20% to 25% held by the top ten. In addition, the sample was reused for a study of T cells in Graves' hyperthyroidism and ophthalmopathy.

Material: peripheral blood mononuclear cells (PBMCs), obtained at new diagnosis, from a patient treated with antithyroid drugs. Receptor source: a woman aged 35-65 years with Graves disease. CDR3s include the opening cysteine and the closing phenylalanine or tryptophan. D genes are given only for firm matches. Clone size is shown for a subset of rows, as once, few, many or a class of expanded clone.

abundance	d_gene	v_gene	j_gene	CDR3nt	CDR3aa
-	-	TRBV6-5	TRBJ2-5	TGTGCCAGCAGTTACTTTCAAGGTTTGGAGACCCAGTACTTT	CASSYFQGLETQYF
many	TRBD2	TRBV12-3/TRBV12-4	TRBJ2-5	TGTGCCAGCAGTTGGCTAGCGGGGAACCAAGAGACCCAGTACTTC	CASSWLAGNQETQYF
many	TRBD1	TRBV20-1	TRBJ2-1	TGCAGTGCTCCAGAGACAGGGGAGTTTGAGCAGTTCTTC	CSAPETGEFEQFF
-	TRBD1	TRBV12-3/TRBV12-4	TRBJ1-5	TGTGCCAGCAGTTTAGCCATCTCTGACAGGGGGAATAGGCAGCCCCAGCATTTT	CASSLAISDRGNRQPQHF
many	-	TRBV10-3	TRBJ2-7	TGTGCCACTCGAGGGGGGAGCTCCTACGAGCAGTACTTC	CATRGGSSYEQYF
many	TRBD2	TRBV11-2	TRBJ2-3	TGTGCCAGCAGCGGATGGGGGGGAGATAGCACAGATACGCAGTATTTT	CASSGWGGDSTDTQYF
many	-	TRBV5-1	TRBJ2-1	TGCGCCAGCAGCTTGGGACAGGCCAACAATGAGCAGTTCTTC	CASSLGQANNEQFF
many	TRBD1	TRBV7-3	TRBJ1-5	TGTGCCAGCAGCTTAGGGACAGGGGATAGCAATCAGCCCCAGCATTTT	CASSLGTGDSNQPQHF
many	-	TRBV12-3/TRBV12-4	TRBJ1-1	TGTGCCAGCAAGTCCCGGGGACGAACTGAAGCTTTCTTT	CASKSRGRTEAFF
-	-	TRBV7-9	TRBJ1-3	TGTGCCAGCAGCTTAGGGGCCTCCCGCCCCGGAAACACCATATATTTT	CASSLGASRPGNTIYF
few	-	TRBV29-1	TRBJ1-1	TGCAGCGCACCGGAGGACAGAGAAGCTTTCTTT	CSAPEDREAFF
-	-	TRBV30	TRBJ2-2	TGTGCCTGGAGTGTTAGTAGCGCCGGGGAGCTGTTTTTT	CAWSVSSAGELFF
-	-	TRBV19	TRBJ2-2	TGTGCCAGTAGCTCCTATCTCGCCGGGGAGCTGTTTTTT	CASSSYLAGELFF
few	-	TRBV29-1	TRBJ1-4	TGCAGCGTTCGGACAGACTTTAATGAAAAACTGTTTTTT	CSVRTDFNEKLFF
many	TRBD1	TRBV18	TRBJ1-1	TGTGCCAGCTCCCAGCTTATACAGGGGAAGGCTGAAGCTTTCTTT	CASSQLIQGKAEAFF
-	-	TRBV6-1	TRBJ2-7	TGTGCCAGCAGATCCGACAGAGTAAGCTCCTACGAGCAGTACTTC	CASRSDRVSSYEQYF
many	TRBD1	TRBV6-1	TRBJ1-3	TGTGCCAGCAGAACCGACAGGGGCTCTGGAAACACCATATATTTT	CASRTDRGSGNTIYF
-	-	TRBV7-8	TRBJ2-2	TGTGCCAGCAGCTTGTACCCCGGCGGCGGGGAGCTGTTTTTT	CASSLYPGGGELFF
many	-	TRBV10-3	TRBJ2-1	TGTGCCATCAGTGGCCCAGTGGGGGCGGGGGACAATGAGCAGTTCTTC	CAISGPVGAGDNEQFF
many	-	TRBV5-1	TRBJ1-2	TGCGCCAGCAGCTTGGGAAGCACGGGACAATATGGCTACACCTTC	CASSLGSTGQYGYTF
-	-	TRBV27	TRBJ2-5	TGTGCCAGCCCGACAGATCGGCAAACCAACAAGCAAGAGACCCAGTACTTC	CASPTDRQTNKQETQYF
many	-	TRBV10-3	TRBJ1-5	TGTGCCATCAGTGAGAGGGGGGATCAGCCCCAGCATTTT	CAISERGDQPQHF
-	-	TRBV20-1	TRBJ1-5	TGCAGTGCCTCCCGAGTGGGGGTGGGGCAGCCCCAGCATTTT	CSASRVGVGQPQHF
many	TRBD2	TRBV5-1	TRBJ2-7	TGCGCCAGCAGCTTGGAAGGCGGGGGGAGCTACGAGCAGTACTTC	CASSLEGGGSYEQYF
-	-	TRBV10-3	TRBJ1-2	TGTGCCATCAGTGATCCACAGGGTAGTAACTATGGCTACACCTTC	CAISDPQGSNYGYTF
few	-	TRBV5-1	TRBJ1-1	TGCGCCAGCAGCTTGTGGGCACTCCCGAACACTGAAGCTTTCTTT	CASSLWALPNTEAFF
few	-	TRBV7-9	TRBJ2-3	TGTGCCAGCTCAAGGCAGGACTCCCCGTCGGATACGCAGTATTTT	CASSRQDSPSDTQYF
-	-	TRBV2	TRBJ2-1	TGTGCCAGCAGTGAAGATGGATCTACCTACAATGAGCAGTTCTTC	CASSEDGSTYNEQFF
few	TRBD2	TRBV4-1	TRBJ2-3	TGCGCCAGCAGCCAGGACCCGGGACTAGCGGGGGGAGGCCCCCTCTTAGATACGCAGTATTTT	CASSQDPGLAGGGPLLDTQYF
many	-	TRBV12-3/TRBV12-4	TRBJ2-4	TGTGCCAGCAGTCACGTTGGGACAAGAAACATTCAGTACTTC	CASSHVGTRNIQYF
many	TRBD2	TRBV2	TRBJ2-3	TGTGCCAGCAGTGGACTAGCGAGCACAGATACGCAGTATTTT	CASSGLASTDTQYF
many	-	TRBV11-3	TRBJ2-1	TGTGCCAGCAGTGCCGGCGGGTTCAATGAGCAGTTCTTC	CASSAGGFNEQFF
few	TRBD1	TRBV5-6	TRBJ1-2	TGTGCCAGCAGCACCCCCGGGACAGGGACGGACGGCTACACCTTC	CASSTPGTGTDGYTF
many	-	TRBV27	TRBJ2-3	TGTGCCAGCAGTTTATCGTGGCGGATCACAGATACGCAGTATTTT	CASSLSWRITDTQYF
many	TRBD1	TRBV2	TRBJ2-5	TGTGCCAGCAGCGGTGACAGGGAGGAGACCCAGTACTTC	CASSGDREETQYF
many	-	TRBV6-1	TRBJ1-5	TGTGCCAGCAGTGACGATTTGGATGTTGGCAATCAGCCCCAGCATTTT	CASSDDLDVGNQPQHF
-	TRBD1	TRBV6-1	TRBJ1-6	TGTGCCAGCAGTGAACTAGGGGGCAGTTCACCCCTCCACTTT	CASSELGGSSPLHF
many	TRBD2	TRBV3-1	TRBJ2-1	TGTGCCAGCAGCTCTGTAGCGGGGGGTCACAATGAGCAGTTCTTC	CASSSVAGGHNEQFF
many	TRBD1	TRBV2	TRBJ2-2	TGTGCCAGCAGGGACAGGGGGCGTACCACCGGGGAGCTGTTTTTT	CASRDRGRTTGELFF
many	-	TRBV12-3/TRBV12-4	TRBJ1-2	TGTGCCAGCAGGAACCCCTCGGGCTACACCTTC	CASRNPSGYTF
-	-	TRBV6-1	TRBJ2-7	TGTGCCAGCAGCAAGGGAGAGAAGTTCGGTACTGCTCGTAGGAGCTCCTACGAGCAGTACTTC	CASSKGEKFGTARRSSYEQYF